This T cell receptor beta chain comes out of a study of T cell responses to AZD1222 COVID-19 vaccine. The method was immunoSEQ multiplex PCR; TCRdb's version includes in-frame clones alone and lacks a portion of them. The sample has about 130,000 clones, 88% seen once. Study-wide findings and caveats: Reports indicate that nearly half of spike-specific TCRs are directed at unmutated variant regions.

In germline, CDR1 is KGHSH, CDR2 LQKENI. This CDR3 comprises 16 residues. Trimming shortened V by 3 bases and J by 1 base, and 13 bases separated the two germline ends. Remarks on this clone: No antigen is known for it.

The sequenced sample was peripheral blood, obtained on day 0 of MenACWY control vaccination. The genes are TRBV18 and TRBJ2-1; D is possibly TRBD2 (6 bases). The receptor comes from an adult in good health. The DNA of the CDR3 is TGTGCCAGCTCACCCTTGGGAGGATTTTCCTACAATGAGCAGTTCTTC. It yields the protein CASSPLGGFSYNEQFF.